A few counts support the clone carrying this T cell receptor beta chain. Its antigen is not known. Antigen-specific CD4+ T cells were first expanded with viral peptide pools by the ViraFEST assay and only then sequenced. When ten to eleven days of culture had elapsed, CD4+ T cells were isolated. All vaccine recipients tested negative for nucleocapsid antibodies and had never contracted SARS-CoV-2 infection. Assay: immunoSEQ multiplex PCR; the TCRdb copy retains only in-frame clones and omits some. The table lists tens of thousands of clones, around 70% of them singletons. This CDR3 contains 12 residues. CDR1 is SGHDT, CDR2 YYEEEE, per germline. Trimming removed 0 bases from V and 6 bases from J, with 6 bases in between. The data are from a study of vaccination effects on CD4 cells after COVID-19. Findings and limits, study-wide: Sampling in the study covered few convalescent patients and included no early post-infection timepoints.

The source of this sequence is a human donor who received a COVID-19 vaccine. Sequenced material: CD4+ T cells from PBMCs cultured with SARS-CoV-2 spike peptides, taken before COVID-19 vaccination. The rearrangement links TRBV5-6 to TRBJ1-2; the D is unclear. The CDR3 DNA reads TGTGCCAGCAGCTTGGAGCGGCATGGCTACACCTTC. It specifies CASSLERHGYTF.